The clone carrying this T cell receptor beta chain was picked up a small number of times. Its antigen is undetermined. Germline CDR1 reads MNHNS; CDR2 reads SASEGT. The CDR3 is 13 amino acids. V shed 5 bases and J shed 3 bases, with 11 bases lying between them. Unique molecular identifiers tagged the TCRbeta library. MiXCR was run by TCRdb on the PCR reads, yielding one entry per CDR3 protein. Of hundreds of thousands of distinct CDR3 sequences in the sample, about an eighth are singletons; the top ten hold approximately 2.1%. The data derive from a study of T-cell reconstitution after alpha-beta-depleted transplantation in children. Whole-study results and caveats: Once a year had passed after transplant, T-cell counts and diversity came mostly from newly produced T cells. Several hundred expanded graft clones reportedly supplied alpha-beta T cells about two months after transplant.

The clonotype originates from a male patient aged 10 to 17 who had a stem cell transplant for acute myeloid leukemia, so the T cells may come from the graft donor. The rearrangement joins TRBV6-1 to TRBJ2-7; D not certain. This specimen was PBMCs, mostly from graft donor cells, taken 360 days after TCRalphabeta/CD19-depleted stem cell transplant. In nucleotides, the CDR3 is TGTGCCAGCAGTCGGCAGAGAGACTACGAGCAGTACTTC. Translated, it gives CASSRQRDYEQYF.